The clone carrying this T cell receptor (beta chain) has only a few counts. The antigen remains unidentified. TCRdb redid the calling of the reads with MiXCR, one entry per CDR3 protein. The sample has about 920,000 distinct CDR3 sequences; less than 35% are singletons. The sample comes from a study of T cell repertoires in cytomegalovirus infection. The overall study: Well-studied HLA-B-restricted epitopes and recently identified HLA-C-restricted epitopes of CMV were both used in the study.

Unmatched junction bases numbered 8, after V lost 0 bases and J lost 3 bases. The CDR3 consists of 17 residues. CDR1 and CDR2 (germline): MNHEY, SVGEGT. The J gene is TRBJ1-5, the V gene TRBV6-2 or TRBV6-3; TRBD1 aligns across 7 bases. Sequenced here: cultured CD8+ T cells from PBMCs, sampled from culture after CMV antigen stimulation. The clonotype was recovered from a human donor in good health (CMV status not recorded). Some clones in this sample may be carry-over from other donors' samples. CDR3 DNA: TGTGCCAGCAGTTACTCTTTCAAGGGGGCGGACAATCAGCCCCAGCATTTT. This gives the protein CASSYSFKGADNQPQHF.